Presented here are 30 T cell receptor beta chains from one specimen sequenced in a study of human CD8 memory T cell subsets (TCRdb year 2020). Sequencer: NextSeq 550. A Human TCR Profiling Kit was used to prepare UMI-labeled 5' RACE TCRbeta libraries. TCRdb reprocessed the reads, and each CDR3 protein sequence is entered once, without DNA. The sample's own table lists approximately 5,000 distinct CDR3 sequences. In total, the top ten clones hold roughly a quarter of the sample. Sequencing was carried out using CD8+ effector memory T cells (TEM) sorted from PBMCs. The cell subset or site label corresponds to: effector memory CD8 T cells, CCR7- CD45RO+ CD95+. The receptor source for this set is a human donor in good health.

J is TRBJ2-7 and V is TRBV6-2 or TRBV6-3. Germline V gene data show CDR1 as MNHEY and CDR2 as SVGEGT. The CDR3 extends over 16 amino acids. CDR3: CASSYSAHPNFNEQYF.

Judged by frequency, this clonotype is medium-sized. This rearrangement joins TRBV30 to TRBJ2-1. Per the germline V gene, CDR1 is GTSNPN and CDR2 is SVGIG (reference sequence). The CDR3 is made up of 13 amino acids. CDR3: CAWSVREYNEQFF.

The CDR3 protein is CATSEKWERGRVPQHF. The V and J genes are TRBV24-1 and TRBJ1-5; the TCRdb call, TRBD1, lacks DNA for checking. The CDR3 extends over 16 amino acids. CDR1 KGHDR and CDR2 SFDVKD come from the germline V gene.

By frequency, this clonotype is medium-sized. The chain's CDR3 is CASSDSSHGEAFF. This chain joins TRBV6-4 and TRBJ1-1. From germline, CDR1 is MRHNA and CDR2 SNTAGT. CDR3 length equals 13 residues.

The chain combines TRBV24-1 with TRBJ2-2. There are 14 residues in the CDR3. Germline-derived CDR1 and CDR2 are KGHDR and SFDVKD. The CDR3: CATSDTTDTGELFF.

V usage is TRBV23-1 and J usage is TRBJ2-5; TCRdb's D call, TRBD1, is unchecked because there is no DNA. TRBV23-1 is treated as an ORF (open reading frame) with a function not yet certain. This CDR3 has 12 residues. CDR3 residues: CASSRTKETQYF.

CDR3 sequence: CASRGGTGRQYF. The chain carries TRBV7-2 and TRBJ2-3; lacking DNA, the TRBD1 call made by TCRdb goes unchecked. Per the germline V gene, CDR1 is SGHTA and CDR2 is FQGNSA. The CDR3 contains 12 residues.

The chain is built from TRBV28 and TRBJ2-7; TCRdb lists TRBD2, though no DNA is available to test this call. This CDR3 comprises 17 residues. The germline V gene encodes CDR1 MDHEN and CDR2 SYDVKM. CDR3 sequence: CASSFGGTSGRAVRQYF.

This chain links TRBV20-1 with TRBJ2-7; no DNA is available, so the TRBD2 call from TCRdb remains unchecked. In germline, CDR1 is DFQATT, CDR2 SNEGSKA (reference sequence). This CDR3 contains 17 residues. The chain's CDR3 is CSARTGTSGGPPYEQYF.

The chain recombines TRBV11-3 with TRBJ2-3; TCRdb indicates TRBD2, and absent DNA this call remains unverified. Germline CDR1 SGHNT, CDR2 YENEEA. The CDR3 sequence is 17 residues long. CDR3 loop: CASSPDAGLTKADTQYF.

The chain joins TRBV20-1 to TRBJ2-1. Germline V gene data show CDR1 as DFQATT and CDR2 as SNEGSKA (reference sequence). This CDR3 has 15 residues. The chain's CDR3 is CSARDIAEDYNEQFF.

The chain has TRBV4-1 and TRBJ2-1. This CDR3 contains 15 residues. Germline CDR1 MGHRA, CDR2 YSYEKL. The chain's CDR3 is CASSQALETYNEQFF.

The rearrangement links TRBV6-2 or TRBV6-3 to TRBJ2-7. The CDR3 is made up of 13 amino acids. CDR1 and CDR2 (germline): MNHEY, SVGEGT. CDR3 sequence: CASTARDFYEQYF.

The chain's CDR3 is CASSQDGTSGSYEQYF. V and J are TRBV4-2 and TRBJ2-7; TCRdb's D call of TRBD2 is untestable without DNA. Per the germline V gene, CDR1 is LGHNA and CDR2 is YNFKEQ. CDR3 length: 16 amino acids.

The CDR3 spells CASSWGLAGNEQFF. V and J are TRBV5-1 and TRBJ2-1; TCRdb designates TRBD2, a call that cannot be tested without DNA. Per germline, CDR1 SGHRS and CDR2 YFSETQ. This CDR3 comprises 14 residues.

This chain connects TRBV19 to TRBJ2-2; as DNA is missing, the TRBD1 call by TCRdb cannot be tested. Germline V gene sequence: CDR1 LNHDA, CDR2 SQIVND (reference sequence). The length of the CDR3 is 15 residues. The CDR3 loop reads CAGPSSGGITGELFF. The full variable domain, completed using reference TRBV19 and TRBJ2-2, is DGGITQSPKYLFRKEGQNVTLSCEQNLNHDAMYWYRQDPGQGLRLIYYSQIVNDFQKGDIAEGYSVSREKKESFPLTVTSAQKNPTAFYLCAGPSSGGITGELFFGEGSRLTVL.

This clonotype is medium-sized by frequency. The V call is TRBV6-4, the J call TRBJ2-2; TCRdb's D gene call, TRBD1, goes unchecked for lack of DNA. The CDR3 sequence is 14 residues long. Germline values: CDR1 MRHNA, CDR2 SNTAGT. The CDR3 loop is CASSRTGEPGELFF.

The CDR3 here is CASSEAPSGTDEQFF. The V call is TRBV6-1, the J call TRBJ2-1; without DNA, the TCRdb call of TRBD2 cannot be checked. Germline assignment: CDR1 MNHNS and CDR2 SASEGT. The CDR3 extends over 15 amino acids.

J is TRBJ2-3 and V is TRBV6-1. Germline CDR1 MNHNS, CDR2 SASEGT. The CDR3 runs 13 residues. CDR3 residues: CASSEAPGDTQYF.

The chain joins TRBV6-2 or TRBV6-3 to TRBJ2-6; TCRdb outputs TRBD1, but without DNA this stays unchecked. Germline lookup yields CDR1 MNHEY and CDR2 SVGEGT. CDR3 length: 15 residues. The CDR3 region is CASSQGSSGANVLTF.

The rearrangement uses TRBV12-3 or TRBV12-4 and TRBJ2-1; the D call of TRBD2 rests on TCRdb alone, since no DNA is present to check it. This CDR3 is built from 16 residues. The CDR3 region is CASRLHGMGYYNEQFF.

Here the CDR3 reads CASSLVAGGNTGELFF. The chain recombines TRBV5-1 with TRBJ2-2; TCRdb indicates TRBD2, and absent DNA this call remains unverified. Germline values: CDR1 SGHRS, CDR2 YFSETQ. The CDR3 consists of 16 residues.

The V and J genes are TRBV6-4 and TRBJ1-1; TCRdb's D call of TRBD1 is untestable without DNA. This CDR3 comprises 14 residues. CDR1 MRHNA and CDR2 SNTAGT come from the germline V gene. The CDR3: CASSKSGGNTEAFF.

This clonotype counts as medium-sized (0.01 to 0.1%) by frequency. The chain links TRBV20-1 to TRBJ2-7; without DNA, the TCRdb call of TRBD1 cannot be checked. In germline, CDR1 is DFQATT, CDR2 SNEGSKA (reference sequence). The CDR3 runs 14 residues. The chain's CDR3 is CSARPGQGFYEQYF.

This clonotype is deemed medium-sized by its frequency. The rearrangement uses TRBV7-7 and TRBJ2-1; TCRdb gives TRBD1 as the D gene, but with no DNA this cannot be confirmed. CDR1 is SSHAT, CDR2 FNYEAQ, per germline (reference sequence). The CDR3 is 15 residues long. The CDR3 sequence: CASSLDGGAYNEQFF. The variable domain in full, completed from reference TRBV7-7 and TRBJ2-1, reads GAGVSQSPRYKVTKRGQDVTLRCDPISSHATLYWYQQALGQGPEFLTYFNYEAQPDKSGLPSDRFSAERPEGSISTLTIQRTEQRDSAMYRCASSLDGGAYNEQFFGPGTRLTVL.

This chain connects TRBV7-9 to TRBJ1-1; the D call of TRBD1 rests on TCRdb alone, since no DNA is present to check it. Germline CDR1 reads SEHNR; CDR2 reads FQNEAQ (reference sequence). CDR3 length: 12 residues. CDR3 sequence: CASSLSHAEAFF.

This chain links TRBV25-1 with TRBJ2-3. Germline CDR1 reads MGHDK; CDR2 reads SYGVNS. The CDR3 contains 14 residues. CDR3 region: CASSEYAVTDTQYF. The full variable domain, completed using reference TRBV25-1 and TRBJ2-3, is EADIYQTPRYLVIGTGKKITLECSQTMGHDKMYWYQQDPGMELHLIHYSYGVNSTEKGDLSSESTVSRIRTEHFPLTLESARPSHTSQYLCASSEYAVTDTQYFGPGTRLTVL.

The chain combines TRBV23-1 with TRBJ2-2; the D call from TCRdb, TRBD1, cannot be confirmed without DNA. TRBV23-1 has ORF status, its function being uncertain. The CDR3 spans 13 residues. The CDR3 reads CASSQLRGQELFF.

The rearrangement joins TRBV21-1 to TRBJ1-5; the TCRdb D gene call, TRBD1, has no DNA to confirm it. TRBV21-1 constitutes a pseudogene. The CDR3 totals 20 residues. The chain's CDR3 is CASSNKVEGQGRRSNQPQHF.

Frequency places this clonotype as medium-sized. The rearrangement uses TRBV15 and TRBJ2-3; without DNA, the TCRdb call of TRBD2 cannot be checked. The germline CDR1 and CDR2 sequences are LNHNV and YYDKDF (reference sequence). The CDR3 contains 14 residues. The CDR3 is CATSRARGGDTQYF.